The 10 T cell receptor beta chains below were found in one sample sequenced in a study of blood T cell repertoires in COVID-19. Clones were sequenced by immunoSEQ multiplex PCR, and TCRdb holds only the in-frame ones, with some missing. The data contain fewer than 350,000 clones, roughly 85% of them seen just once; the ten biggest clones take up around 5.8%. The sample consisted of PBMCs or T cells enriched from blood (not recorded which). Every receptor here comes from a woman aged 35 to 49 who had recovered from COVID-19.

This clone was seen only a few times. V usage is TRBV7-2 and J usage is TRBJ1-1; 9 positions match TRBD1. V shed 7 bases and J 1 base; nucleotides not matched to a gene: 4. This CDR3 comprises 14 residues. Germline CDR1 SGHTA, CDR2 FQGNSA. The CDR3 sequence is CASTLDRGNTEAFF. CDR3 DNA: TGTGCCAGCACTCTGGACAGGGGGAACACTGAAGCTTTCTTT.

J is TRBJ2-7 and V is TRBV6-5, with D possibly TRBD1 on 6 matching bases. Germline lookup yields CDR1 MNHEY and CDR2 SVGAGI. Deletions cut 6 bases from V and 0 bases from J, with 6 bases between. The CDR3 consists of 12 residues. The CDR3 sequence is CASRGASYEQYF. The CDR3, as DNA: TGTGCCAGCAGGGGGGCCTCCTACGAGCAGTACTTC.

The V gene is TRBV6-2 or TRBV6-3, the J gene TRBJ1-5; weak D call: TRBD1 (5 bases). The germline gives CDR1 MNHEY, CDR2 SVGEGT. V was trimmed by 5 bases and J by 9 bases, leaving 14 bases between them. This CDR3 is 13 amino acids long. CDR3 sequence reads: CASSPFQGGPQHF. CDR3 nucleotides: TGTGCCAGCAGTCCATTCCAGGGTGGGCCCCAGCATTTT.

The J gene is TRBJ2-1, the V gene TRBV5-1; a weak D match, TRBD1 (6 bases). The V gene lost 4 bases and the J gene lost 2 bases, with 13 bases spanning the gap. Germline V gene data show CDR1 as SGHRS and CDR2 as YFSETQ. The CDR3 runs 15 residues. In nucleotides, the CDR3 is TGCGCCAGCAGCGGGGGCAGGGGTACCTACAATGAGCAGTTCTTC. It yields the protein CASSGGRGTYNEQFF.

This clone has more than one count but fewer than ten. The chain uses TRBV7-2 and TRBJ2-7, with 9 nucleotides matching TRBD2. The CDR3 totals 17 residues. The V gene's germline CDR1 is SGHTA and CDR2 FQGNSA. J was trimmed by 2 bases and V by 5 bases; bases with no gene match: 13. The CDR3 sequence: CASSAAHSGRGTYEQYF. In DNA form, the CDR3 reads TGTGCCAGCAGCGCCGCCCATAGCGGGAGAGGAACCTACGAGCAGTACTTC.

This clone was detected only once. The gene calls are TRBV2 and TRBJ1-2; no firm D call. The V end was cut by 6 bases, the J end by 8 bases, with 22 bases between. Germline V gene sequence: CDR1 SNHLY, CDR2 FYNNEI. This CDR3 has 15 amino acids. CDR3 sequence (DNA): TGTGCCAGCAGGAGATTTCAGGCCGGGATCTTAGGCTACACCTTC. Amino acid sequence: CASRRFQAGILGYTF.

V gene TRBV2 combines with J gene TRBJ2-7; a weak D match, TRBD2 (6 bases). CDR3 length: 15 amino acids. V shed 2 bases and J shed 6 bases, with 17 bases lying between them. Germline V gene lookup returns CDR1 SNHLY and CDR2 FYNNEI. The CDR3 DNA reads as TGTGCCAGCAGTGAACGGGGCCGGGGGAGCGGCGAGCAGTACTTC. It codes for CASSERGRGSGEQYF. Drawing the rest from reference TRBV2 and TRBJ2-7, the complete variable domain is EPEVTQTPSHQVTQMGQEVILRCVPISNHLYFYWYRQILGQKVEFLVSFYNNEISEKSEIFDDQFSVERPDGSNFTLKIRSTKLEDSAMYFCASSERGRGSGEQYFGPGTRLTVT.

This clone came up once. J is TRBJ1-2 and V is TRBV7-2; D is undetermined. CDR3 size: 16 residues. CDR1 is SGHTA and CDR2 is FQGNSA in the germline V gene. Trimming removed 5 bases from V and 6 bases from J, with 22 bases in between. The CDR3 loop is CASSNIRTGILNGYTF. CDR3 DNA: TGTGCCAGCAGCAACATCCGCACGGGTATTTTGAATGGCTACACCTTC.

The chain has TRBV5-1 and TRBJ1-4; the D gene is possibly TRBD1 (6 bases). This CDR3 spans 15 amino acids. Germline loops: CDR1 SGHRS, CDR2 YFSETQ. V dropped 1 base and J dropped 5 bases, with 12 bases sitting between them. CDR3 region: CASSLLPGGNEKLFF. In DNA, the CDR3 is TGCGCCAGCAGCTTGCTCCCTGGGGGCAATGAAAAACTGTTTTTT.

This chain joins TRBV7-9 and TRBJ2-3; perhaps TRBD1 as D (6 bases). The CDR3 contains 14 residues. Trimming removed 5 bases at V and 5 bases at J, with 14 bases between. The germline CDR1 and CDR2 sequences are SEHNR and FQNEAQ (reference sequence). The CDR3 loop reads CASSPSQGKDTQYF. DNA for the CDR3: TGTGCCAGCAGCCCTAGCCAGGGGAAAGATACGCAGTATTTT.